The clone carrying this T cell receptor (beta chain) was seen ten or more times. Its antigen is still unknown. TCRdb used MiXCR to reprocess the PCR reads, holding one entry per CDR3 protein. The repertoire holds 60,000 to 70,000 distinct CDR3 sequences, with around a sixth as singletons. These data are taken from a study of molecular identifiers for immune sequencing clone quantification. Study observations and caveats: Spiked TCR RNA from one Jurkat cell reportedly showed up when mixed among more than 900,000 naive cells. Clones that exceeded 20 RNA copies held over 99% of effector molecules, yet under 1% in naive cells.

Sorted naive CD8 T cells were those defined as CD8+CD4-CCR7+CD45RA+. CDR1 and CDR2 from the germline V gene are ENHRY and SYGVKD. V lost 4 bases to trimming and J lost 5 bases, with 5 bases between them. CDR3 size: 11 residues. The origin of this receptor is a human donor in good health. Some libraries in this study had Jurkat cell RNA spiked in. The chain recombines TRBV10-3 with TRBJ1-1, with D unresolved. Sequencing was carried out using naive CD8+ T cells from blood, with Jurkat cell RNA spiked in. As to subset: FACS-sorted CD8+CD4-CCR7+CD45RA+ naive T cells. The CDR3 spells CAISGATEAFF. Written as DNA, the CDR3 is TGTGCCATCAGTGGGGCTACTGAAGCTTTCTTT.